What follows are 31 T cell receptor beta chains derived from one specimen sequenced in a study of CD8+CD57+ T cells in acquired aplastic anemia. Individuals selected for sequencing had exhibited CD8+CD57+ cell expansion on flow cytometry. The template used for profiling TCR beta VDJ and CDR3 was genomic DNA. TCRdb reprocessed the reads with MiXCR, giving one entry per CDR3 protein. Among approximately 300,000 distinct CDR3 sequences listed, roughly 61% were seen once. The sequenced sample consisted of sorted CD4+, CD8+, or CD8+CD57+ T cells (not recorded which) from PBMCs. Receptors were obtained from a human donor with aplastic anemia.

The chain recombines TRBV7-3 with TRBJ2-1; 15 bases match TRBD2. Germline values: CDR1 SGHTA, CDR2 FQGTGA. The CDR3 is 16 amino acids. V was clipped by 5 bases and J by 9 bases; unmatched bases: 8. The CDR3 sequence is CASSPGLAGGQLEQFF. DNA of the CDR3: TGTGCCAGCAGCCCCGGACTAGCGGGAGGGCAACTTGAGCAGTTCTTC.

The chain has TRBV19 and TRBJ2-2; 7 positions match TRBD2. The V and J ends lost 2 bases and 0 bases, in that order; junction bases with no gene match: 9. The CDR3 has 18 residues. The germline CDR1 and CDR2 sequences are LNHDA and SQIVND (reference sequence). The DNA for the CDR3 is TGTGCCAGTAGTATAAACCCACTAGCGAACGCGAACACCGGGGAGCTGTTTTTT. This codes for CASSINPLANANTGELFF.

A few counts support this clonotype. The rearrangement links TRBV20-1 to TRBJ2-5, with D perhaps TRBD1 (5 bases). The length of the CDR3 is 15 residues. Trimming stripped 3 bases from V and 5 bases from J, with 19 bases between. CDR1 is DFQATT and CDR2 is SNEGSKA in the germline V gene (reference sequence). CDR3 nucleotides: TGCAGTGCTAGCCCCCCTAAGGGGCTGGGGGAGACCCAGTACTTC. Its translation is CSASPPKGLGETQYF.

This clonotype was recorded many times. The chain recombines TRBV20-1 with TRBJ2-3, with TRBD2 matching over 7 bases. V lost 0 bases, J lost 3 bases, and 9 bases stayed unmatched. Per germline, CDR1 DFQATT and CDR2 SNEGSKA (reference sequence). The CDR3 loop spans 16 amino acids. The CDR3 here is CSARDPLAGATDTQYF. The CDR3 DNA reads TGCAGTGCTAGAGATCCCCTCGCGGGAGCGACAGATACGCAGTATTTT.

The J gene is TRBJ2-4, the V gene TRBV7-6, with TRBD1 as a possible D gene (5 bases). Germline-derived CDR1 and CDR2 are SGHVS and FNYEAQ. V lost 5 bases to trimming and J lost 4 bases, with 9 bases between them. This CDR3 spans 13 amino acids. The CDR3 reads CASSHDSKNIQYF. The CDR3 nucleotides are TGTGCCAGCAGCCACGACAGTAAAAACATTCAGTACTTC.

The V call is TRBV7-3, the J call TRBJ1-1; D is possibly TRBD1 (6 bases). Trimming removed 9 bases from V and 0 bases from J, with 20 bases in between. CDR1 and CDR2 (germline): SGHTA, FQGTGA. The CDR3 totals 16 residues. The DNA of the CDR3 is TGTGCCAGTAGTATAGGGGGGATGCTCATGAACACTGAAGCTTTCTTT. This sequence encodes CASSIGGMLMNTEAFF. Variable domain in full (rest from reference TRBV7-3 and TRBJ1-1): GAGVSQTPSNKVTEKGKYVELRCDPISGHTALYWYRQSLGQGPEFLIYFQGTGAADDSGLPNDRFFAVRPEGSVSTLKIQRTERGDSAVYLCASSIGGMLMNTEAFFGQGTRLTVV.

This clonotype was picked up many times. V usage is TRBV13 and J usage is TRBJ1-2, with D possibly being TRBD1 (6 bases). The CDR3 sequence is 12 residues long. V lost 8 bases, J lost 8 bases, and 15 bases lay in between. Germline CDR1 reads PRHDT; CDR2 reads FYEKMQ (reference sequence). The CDR3 sequence is CASGSTGFGYTF. CDR3 bases: TGTGCCAGCGGGAGCACAGGGTTCGGCTACACCTTC.

A few counts support this clonotype. This may be a read error: a much more frequent sequence differs by one nucleotide. The genes are TRBV2 and TRBJ2-3; the match to TRBD2 covers 8 bases. This CDR3 has 14 residues. Germline values: CDR1 SNHLY, CDR2 FYNNEI. The J segment lost 2 bases and the V segment lost 10 bases, leaving 8 bases of the junction unmatched. The CDR3 nucleotides are TGTGCCAACACGCAGACTAGCGCCACAGATACGCAGTATTTT. Translation: CANTQTSATDTQYF.

This clonotype was seen many times. This sequence joins TRBV5-1 and TRBJ1-2; maybe TRBD1 (5 bases). The CDR3 consists of 15 residues. Trimming took 4 bases from V and 3 from J, leaving 16 bases between them. Germline lookup yields CDR1 SGHRS and CDR2 YFSETQ. The CDR3 loop reads CASSASGGTDYGYTF. In DNA, the CDR3 is TGCGCCAGCAGCGCATCTGGGGGTACAGACTATGGCTACACCTTC.

The V call is TRBV5-4, the J call TRBJ2-7, with unresolved D. Trimming stripped 1 base from V and 13 bases from J, with 24 bases between. This CDR3 region has 15 residues. CDR1 and CDR2 (germline): SGHNT, YYREEE (reference sequence). The CDR3 protein is CASSLIGTQYYEYYF. The CDR3 DNA follows: TGTGCCAGCAGCTTGATAGGTACACAGTACTACGAGTATTACTTC.

The chain couples TRBV7-9 to TRBJ2-7; D unresolved. V was trimmed by 8 bases and J by 6 bases, leaving 11 bases between them. Per the germline V gene, CDR1 is SEHNR and CDR2 is FQNEAQ (reference sequence). CDR3 size: 11 residues. CDR3 sequence reads: CASGLEREQYF. The CDR3 nucleotides are TGTGCCAGCGGCCTAGAGCGCGAGCAGTACTTC.

This clonotype was seen a few times. The chain uses TRBV7-2 and TRBJ1-1; D gene uncertain. Germline V lookup: CDR1 SGHTA, CDR2 FQGNSA. The germline V and J ends were trimmed by 1 base and 5 bases, with 11 bases remaining between them. The CDR3 spans 14 residues. CDR3 loop: CASSLEASGTEAFF. The CDR3 DNA reads TGTGCCAGCAGCTTAGAAGCGTCGGGGACTGAAGCTTTCTTT.

This clonotype was counted a few times. The chain uses TRBV6-4 and TRBJ2-2; 7 bases agree with TRBD2. This CDR3 spans 13 amino acids. The germline V gene encodes CDR1 MRHNA and CDR2 SNTAGT. V lost 4 bases, J lost 4 bases, and 0 bases stayed unmatched. The CDR3 spells CASSASGTGELFF. CDR3 nucleotides: TGTGCCAGCAGTGCTAGCGGCACCGGGGAGCTGTTTTTT.

The chain carries TRBV7-2 and TRBJ1-6, with unresolved D. This CDR3 is 10 amino acids long. Germline assignment: CDR1 SGHTA and CDR2 FQGNSA. V was pared by 6 bases and J by 16 bases, with 10 bases between. CDR3 loop: CASRTDRLHF. The DNA of the CDR3 is TGTGCCAGCAGAACCGACCGTCTCCACTTT.

This rearrangement joins TRBV7-6 to TRBJ2-7; TRBD1 matches 12 bases. The CDR3 has 15 residues. The V gene end was trimmed by 5 bases and the J gene end by 3 bases; junction bases not matched to a gene: 5. CDR1 is SGHVS, CDR2 FNYEAQ, per germline. The CDR3 region is CASSKGQGAIYEQYF. The CDR3 region has the DNA TGTGCCAGCAGCAAGGGACAGGGGGCGATCTACGAGCAGTACTTC.

The CDR3 loop reads CSARDPPRGEEAFF. The DNA of the CDR3 is TGCAGTGCTAGAGATCCCCCCAGGGGGGAGGAAGCTTTCTTT. The gene calls are TRBV20-1 and TRBJ1-1; 7 nucleotides line up with TRBD1. The germline gives CDR1 DFQATT, CDR2 SNEGSKA (reference sequence). J gave up 8 bases and V 0 bases, and 9 bases lay outside the gene matches. The CDR3 has 14 residues.

The V call is TRBV20-1, the J call TRBJ2-3; D is unresolved. This CDR3 has 14 residues. Germline assignment: CDR1 DFQATT and CDR2 SNEGSKA (reference sequence). Trimming removed 4 bases at V and 2 bases at J, with 13 bases between. CDR3 protein: CSAITWKDTDTQYF. The DNA of the CDR3 is TGCAGTGCTATAACCTGGAAGGACACAGATACGCAGTATTTT.

This sequence joins TRBV4-1 and TRBJ2-5; TRBD2 aligns across 12 bases. Trimming at V came to 4 bases and at J to 1 base, leaving 4 bases not matched to a gene. The CDR3 has 16 amino acids. The germline V gene encodes CDR1 MGHRA and CDR2 YSYEKL. The CDR3 reads CASSPPSGGVQETQYF. The CDR3 nucleotides are TGCGCCAGCAGCCCACCTAGCGGGGGGGTCCAAGAGACCCAGTACTTC.

The V gene is TRBV29-1, the J gene TRBJ1-2, with D possibly TRBD1 on 5 matching bases. Deletions cut 2 bases from V and 5 bases from J, with 18 bases between. Germline V gives CDR1 SQVTM, CDR2 ANQGSEA. This CDR3 comprises 15 residues. This CDR3 reads CSVELTAGEFYGYTF. Written as DNA, the CDR3 is TGCAGCGTTGAACTGACAGCGGGAGAATTTTATGGCTACACCTTC.

There are many counts of this clonotype. The chain employs TRBV18 and TRBJ2-2, with 12 bases aligning to TRBD2. The germline V gene has CDR1 KGHSH and CDR2 LQKENI. V shed 3 bases, J shed 4 bases, and the junction held 3 bases outside the gene matches. The CDR3 contains 16 residues. The DNA of the CDR3 is TGTGCCAGCTCACCGACTAGCGGGGGCGTCACCGGGGAGCTGTTTTTT. Translation gives CASSPTSGGVTGELFF.

The chain is built from TRBV24-1 and TRBJ2-3; 14 positions match TRBD2. V lost 3 bases, J lost 4 bases, and 5 bases stayed unmatched. This CDR3 is built from 17 residues. Germline V lookup: CDR1 KGHDR, CDR2 SFDVKD. The CDR3 reads CATSDPTSGGAPDTQYF. The CDR3 region has the DNA TGTGCCACCAGTGATCCGACTAGCGGGGGGGCCCCAGATACGCAGTATTTT.

A note on this clonotype: The junction does not match germline at one end; this may be a read error. The chain employs TRBV7-8 and TRBJ2-5; 10 nucleotides match TRBD1. From germline, CDR1 is SGHVS and CDR2 FQNEAQ. The CDR3 is 17 amino acids. For the CDR3, the DNA is TGTGCCAGCAGCCCGAGGCGCGGGACAGGGGTCCAAGAGGCCCAGTACTTC. Encoded protein: CASSPRRGTGVQEAQYF. The full variable domain, in which reference TRBV7-8 and TRBJ2-5 provide the parts outside the CDR3, is GAGVSQSPRYKVAKRGQDVALRCDPISGHVSLFWYQQALGQGPEFLTYFQNEAQLDKSGLPSDRFFAERPEGSVSTLKIQRTQQEDSAVYLCASSPRRGTGVQEAQYFGPGTRLLVL.

Concerning this clonotype: Since the CDR3 does not end with the conserved phenylalanine or tryptophan, this likely comes from a read error. It is unclear where the CDR3 begins or ends on the DNA, so no DNA is shown, and the CDR3 is as TCRdb lists it. This chain uses TRBV9 with TRBJ2-7. The CDR3 length is 15 residues, termini included. CDR1 and CDR2 from the germline V gene are SGDLS and YYNGEE. The CDR3 sequence: CASSVGQGSSYEQTP.

This chain joins TRBV2 and TRBJ2-5, with 8 bases identical to TRBD1. V lost 6 bases and J lost 5; bases outside the gene matches: 14. CDR3 length equals 16 residues. Germline CDR1 and CDR2: SNHLY and FYNNEI. As DNA, the CDR3 is TGTGCCAGCAGAGACAGGGGTCCGGGTGGCTCGGAGACCCAGTACTTC. It encodes CASRDRGPGGSETQYF.

V usage is TRBV7-6 and J usage is TRBJ2-1; 9 bases match TRBD1. CDR1 SGHVS and CDR2 FNYEAQ come from the germline V gene. V dropped 5 bases and J dropped 4; count of bases not matched to a gene: 9. This CDR3 has 16 amino acids. For the CDR3, the DNA is TGTGCCAGCAGCCAAACTCCGGGACAGGGTTACAATGAGCAGTTCTTC. Protein sequence: CASSQTPGQGYNEQFF.

This clonotype was detected only a few times. The chain carries TRBV9 and TRBJ2-7; 10 nucleotides align to TRBD1. V lost 0 bases and J lost 0; bases outside the gene matches: 9. Germline CDR1 SGDLS, CDR2 YYNGEE. This CDR3 is built from 18 residues. The CDR3 DNA reads TGTGCCAGCAGCGTAGGATCCGGGACAGGGGCCTACTCCTACGAGCAGTACTTC. Encoded protein: CASSVGSGTGAYSYEQYF.

The chain links TRBV15 to TRBJ2-7; D is uncertain. V was pared by 1 base and J by 10 bases, with 8 bases between. There are 11 residues in the CDR3. The germline CDR1 and CDR2 sequences are LNHNV and YYDKDF (reference sequence). The CDR3, as DNA: TGTGCCACCAGCAGAGGGACCGCCCAGTACTTC. Encoded protein: CATSRGTAQYF.

In the case of this clonotype: This may be a read error, as it is one base from a much larger clone. V gene TRBV5-5 combines with J gene TRBJ2-2, with a possible D match to TRBD1 (5 bases). Germline loops: CDR1 SGHKS, CDR2 YYEKEE (reference sequence). The length of the CDR3 is 14 residues. DNA of the CDR3: TGTGCCAGCAGCTTCAGGTCGGACACCGAGGAGCTGTTTTTT. Residues: CASSFRSDTEELFF.

In its sample, this clonotype was seen many times. The rearrangement joins TRBV10-3 to TRBJ2-5; possibly TRBD2 for D (6 bases). Trimming left V 8 bases short and J 1 base short, with 8 bases between. The CDR3 is 12 residues long. The V gene's germline CDR1 is ENHRY and CDR2 SYGVKD. The CDR3 DNA reads as TGTGCCATCGGGGGGATCCAAGAGACCCAGTACTTC. Its protein product is CAIGGIQETQYF.

In this sample, this clonotype turned up many times. The chain carries TRBV11-3 and TRBJ2-2; 8 positions agree with TRBD1. Germline V gene sequence: CDR1 SGHNT, CDR2 YENEEA. J was trimmed by 1 base and V by 7 bases; bases with no gene match: 8. The CDR3 contains 16 residues. This CDR3 reads CASNDGDRMNTGELFF. In nucleotides, the CDR3 is TGTGCCAGCAACGATGGGGACAGGATGAACACCGGGGAGCTGTTTTTT. The full variable domain, in which reference TRBV11-3 and TRBJ2-2 provide the parts outside the CDR3, is EAGVVQSPRYKIIEKKQPVAFWCNPISGHNTLYWYLQNLGQGPELLIRYENEEAVDDSQLPKDRFSAERLKGVDSTLKIQPAELGDSAVYLCASNDGDRMNTGELFFGEGSRLTVL.

J is TRBJ1-6 and V is TRBV7-6; D remains ambiguous. CDR3 size: 13 residues. V gave up 5 bases and J gave up 9 bases, with 11 bases separating them. Germline loops: CDR1 SGHVS, CDR2 FNYEAQ. The CDR3 DNA reads as TGTGCCAGCAGCCAATCGCGGAGTTCACCCCTCCACTTT. As protein: CASSQSRSSPLHF.